A selection of T cell receptor beta chains follows, all from one sample in a study of blood T cell repertoires in COVID-19. Using immunoSEQ multiplex PCR, the repertoire was profiled, and TCRdb retains in-frame clones only, with some absent. Of a few hundred thousand clones listed, 90% are singletons. Source material: peripheral blood. These receptor sequences come from a woman aged 55-70 years with COVID-19, enrolled during active disease. The CDR3 runs from the conserved cysteine through the conserved F or W. The D gene is left open where the match is weak. Rows give clone size only sometimes, using once, few, many, or a class for an expanded clone.

size: NA
D: NA
J: TRBJ1-3
V: TRBV19
DNA: TGTGCCAGCAAACAGATGGACTCTGGAAACACCATATATTTT
CDR3: CASKQMDSGNTIYF

size: few
D: NA
J: TRBJ1-3
V: TRBV4-2
DNA: TGTGCCAGCAGCAACACAGGTGGTGGAAACACCATATATTTT
CDR3: CASSNTGGGNTIYF

size: NA
D: NA
J: TRBJ2-3
V: TRBV5-1
DNA: TGCGCCAGCAGCTTTCTGGGGGGGGCCACAGATACGCAGTATTTT
CDR3: CASSFLGGATDTQYF

size: once
D: NA
J: TRBJ2-2
V: TRBV6-4
DNA: TGTGCCAGCAGTGGGGAGGTGGACACCGGGGAGCTGTTTTTT
CDR3: CASSGEVDTGELFF

size: NA
D: NA
J: TRBJ1-5
V: TRBV21-1
DNA: NA
CDR3: CASSPSLVQVFASGNQPQHF

size: NA
D: TRBD1
J: TRBJ2-2
V: TRBV4-3
DNA: TGCGCCAGCAGCCAAGATGGGACAGGGGTAGGGACCGGGGAGCTGTTTTTT
CDR3: CASSQDGTGVGTGELFF

size: NA
D: NA
J: TRBJ2-7
V: TRBV11-2
DNA: TGTGCCAGCAGCTTAGTTCAAACGGTCTCCTACGAGCAGTACTTC
CDR3: CASSLVQTVSYEQYF

size: once
D: NA
J: TRBJ2-3
V: TRBV5-1
DNA: TGCGCCAGCAGCTTGGCCAGGGGTAGCGCAGATACGCAGTATTTT
CDR3: CASSLARGSADTQYF

size: NA
D: NA
J: TRBJ1-1
V: TRBV20-1
DNA: TGCAGTGCTAGACAGGACACTGAAGCTTTCTTT
CDR3: CSARQDTEAFF

size: NA
D: TRBD1
J: TRBJ1-2
V: TRBV7-9
DNA: TGTGCCAGCAGCTTGGGATTGGACAGGGCGGCAGTCTATGGCTACACCTTC
CDR3: CASSLGLDRAAVYGYTF

size: NA
D: NA
J: TRBJ2-7
V: TRBV7-2
DNA: TGTGCCAGCAGCTCTCTATCGAGCTCCTACGAGCAGTACTTC
CDR3: CASSSLSSSYEQYF

size: NA
D: TRBD1
J: TRBJ1-5
V: TRBV18
DNA: TGTGCCAGCTCATCTGGGACAGGCCAGGGGCAGCCCCAGCATTTT
CDR3: CASSSGTGQGQPQHF

size: NA
D: NA
J: TRBJ1-2
V: TRBV7-9
DNA: TGTGCCAGCAGCTTAGGGGCTTTGACAGGACGAATTTATGGCTACACCTTC
CDR3: CASSLGALTGRIYGYTF

size: NA
D: NA
J: TRBJ2-5
V: TRBV3-1/TRBV3-2
DNA: TGTGCCAGCAGCCAAGGGGCACAGGGAGGGGAGACCCAGTACTTC
CDR3: CASSQGAQGGETQYF

size: NA
D: NA
J: TRBJ2-1
V: TRBV11-2
DNA: TGTGCCAGCAGCTTAGCCAGGGGGGATGAGCAGTTCTTC
CDR3: CASSLARGDEQFF

size: NA
D: NA
J: TRBJ2-5
V: TRBV7-2
DNA: TGTGCCAGCAGCGAAGGCGGTTTACTAAAAGAGACCCAGTACTTC
CDR3: CASSEGGLLKETQYF